Below, one T cell receptor (beta chain) is given with its context. Its antigen is unidentified. This specimen belongs to a study of T cell responses to AZD1222 COVID-19 vaccine. The method was immunoSEQ multiplex PCR; TCRdb's version includes in-frame clones alone and lacks a portion of them. This table holds just under 150,000 clones, roughly 84% found once. The CDR3 is 12 amino acids. The germline V gene encodes CDR1 SQVTM and CDR2 ANQGSEA. V gave up 1 base and J gave up 4 bases, with 7 bases separating them. Overall study findings and caveats: The repertoires were collected only after the peak T cell response.

The gene calls are TRBV29-1 and TRBJ2-5; TRBD1 or TRBD2 may be the D gene (5 bases each). The sequence was collected from an adult who received the AZD1222 COVID-19 vaccine. The source material was peripheral blood, sampled 28 days after the second AZD1222 dose. In DNA, the CDR3 is TGCAGCGTTGAAGCAGGGACAGAGACCCAGTACTTC. Protein product: CSVEAGTETQYF. Full variable domain (remainder filled in from reference TRBV29-1 and TRBJ2-5): SAVISQKPSRDICQRGTSLTIQCQVDSQVTMMFWYRQQPGQSLTLIATANQGSEATYESGFVIDKFPISRPNLTFSTLTVSNMSPEDSSIYLCSVEAGTETQYFGPGTRLLVL.